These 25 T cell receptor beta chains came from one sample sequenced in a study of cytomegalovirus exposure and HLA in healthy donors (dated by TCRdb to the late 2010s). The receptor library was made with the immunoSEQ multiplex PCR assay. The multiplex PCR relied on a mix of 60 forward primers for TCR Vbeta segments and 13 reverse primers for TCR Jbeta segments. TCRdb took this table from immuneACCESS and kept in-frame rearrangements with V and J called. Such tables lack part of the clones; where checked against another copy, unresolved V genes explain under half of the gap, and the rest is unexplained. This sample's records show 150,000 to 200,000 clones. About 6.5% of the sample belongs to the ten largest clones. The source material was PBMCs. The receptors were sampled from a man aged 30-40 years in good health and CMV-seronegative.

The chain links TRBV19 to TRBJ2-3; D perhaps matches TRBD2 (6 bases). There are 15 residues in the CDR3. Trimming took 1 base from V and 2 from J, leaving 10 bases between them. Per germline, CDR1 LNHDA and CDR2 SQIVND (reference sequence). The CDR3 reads CASSIASGVTDTQYF. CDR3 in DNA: TGTGCCAGTAGTATAGCGTCGGGGGTCACAGATACGCAGTATTTT. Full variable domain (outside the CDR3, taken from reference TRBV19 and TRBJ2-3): DGGITQSPKYLFRKEGQNVTLSCEQNLNHDAMYWYRQDPGQGLRLIYYSQIVNDFQKGDIAEGYSVSREKKESFPLTVTSAQKNPTAFYLCASSIASGVTDTQYFGPGTRLTVL.

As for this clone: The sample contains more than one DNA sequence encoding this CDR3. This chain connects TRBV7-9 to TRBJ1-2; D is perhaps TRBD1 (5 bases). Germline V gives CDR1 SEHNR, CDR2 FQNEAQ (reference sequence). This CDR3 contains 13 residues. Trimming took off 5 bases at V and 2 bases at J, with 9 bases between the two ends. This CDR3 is CASSRGGNYGYTF. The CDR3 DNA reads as TGTGCCAGCAGCCGTGGGGGGAACTATGGCTACACCTTC.

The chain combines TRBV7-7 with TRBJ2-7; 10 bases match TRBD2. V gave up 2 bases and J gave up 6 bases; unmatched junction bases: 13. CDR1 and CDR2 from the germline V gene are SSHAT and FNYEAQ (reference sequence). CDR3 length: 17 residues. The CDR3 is CASSLPSRTSGSREQYF. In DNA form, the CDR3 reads TGTGCCAGCAGCTTACCATCCAGGACTAGCGGATCCCGCGAGCAGTACTTC.

The CDR3 reads CASSQDNAGAGANVLTF. The CDR3 DNA sequence: TGCGCCAGCAGCCAAGATAATGCAGGGGCTGGGGCCAACGTCCTGACTTTC. J is TRBJ2-6 and V is TRBV4-3; D is perhaps TRBD1 (6 bases). CDR1 is LGHNA and CDR2 is YSLEER in the germline V gene. Trimming cost V 0 bases and J 2 bases, with 11 bases left between them. The CDR3 consists of 17 residues.

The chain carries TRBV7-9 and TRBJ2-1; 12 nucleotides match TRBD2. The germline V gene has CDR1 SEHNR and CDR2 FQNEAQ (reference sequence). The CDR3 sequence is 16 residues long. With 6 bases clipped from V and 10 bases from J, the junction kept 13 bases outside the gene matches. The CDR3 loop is CASSSSGGAPQVEQFF. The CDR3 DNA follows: TGTGCCAGCAGTTCTAGCGGGGGGGCCCCCCAGGTAGAGCAGTTCTTC. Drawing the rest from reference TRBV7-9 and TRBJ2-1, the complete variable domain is DTGVSQNPRHKITKRGQNVTFRCDPISEHNRLYWYRQTLGQGPEFLTYFQNEAQLEKSRLLSDRFSAERPKGSFSTLEIQRTEQGDSAMYLCASSSSGGAPQVEQFFGPGTRLTVL.

The CDR3 loop reads CASSPMDRGPLGTEAFF. CDR3 nucleotide sequence: TGTGCCAGCTCACCTATGGACAGGGGGCCCTTGGGCACTGAAGCTTTCTTT. J is TRBJ1-1 and V is TRBV18, with 11 bases lining up with TRBD1. V lost 3 bases and J lost 4; bases outside the gene matches: 10. Germline V lookup: CDR1 KGHSH, CDR2 LQKENI. The CDR3 is 17 residues long. Supplemented by reference TRBV18 and TRBJ1-1, the full variable domain reads NAGVMQNPRHLVRRRGQEARLRCSPMKGHSHVYWYRQLPEEGLKFMVYLQKENIIDESGMPKERFSAEFPKEGPSILRIQQVVRGDSAAYFCASSPMDRGPLGTEAFFGQGTRLTVV.

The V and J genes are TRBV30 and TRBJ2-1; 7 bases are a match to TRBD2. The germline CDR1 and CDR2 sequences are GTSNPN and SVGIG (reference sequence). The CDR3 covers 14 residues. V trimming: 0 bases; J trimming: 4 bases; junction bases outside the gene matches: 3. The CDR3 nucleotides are TGTGCCTGGAGTGTTCCTAGCGGTTACAATGAGCAGTTCTTC. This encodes CAWSVPSGYNEQFF.

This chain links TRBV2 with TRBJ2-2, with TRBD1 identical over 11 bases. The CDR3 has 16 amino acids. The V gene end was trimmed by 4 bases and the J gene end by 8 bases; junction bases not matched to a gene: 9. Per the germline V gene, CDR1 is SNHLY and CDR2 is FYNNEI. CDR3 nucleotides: TGTGCCAGCAGTGTTCGGACAGGGGGCGCGGGGGGGGAGCTGTTTTTT. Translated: CASSVRTGGAGGELFF.

CDR3 bases: TGTGCCAGCAGCTTCGGGACAGGGAACACTGAAGCTTTCTTT. Residues: CASSFGTGNTEAFF. The chain is built from TRBV5-6 and TRBJ1-1; 8 nucleotides align to TRBD1. CDR3 length: 14 amino acids. The trim removed 2 bases at V and 1 base at J, leaving 1 base unmatched. Germline V gene sequence: CDR1 SGHDT, CDR2 YYEEEE.

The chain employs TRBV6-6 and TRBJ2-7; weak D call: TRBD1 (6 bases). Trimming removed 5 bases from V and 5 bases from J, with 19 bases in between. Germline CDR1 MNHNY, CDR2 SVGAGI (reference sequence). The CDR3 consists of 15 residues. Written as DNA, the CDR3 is TGTGCCAGCAGTCCCTCAATCACAGGGAGCCACGAGCAGTACTTC. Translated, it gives CASSPSITGSHEQYF.

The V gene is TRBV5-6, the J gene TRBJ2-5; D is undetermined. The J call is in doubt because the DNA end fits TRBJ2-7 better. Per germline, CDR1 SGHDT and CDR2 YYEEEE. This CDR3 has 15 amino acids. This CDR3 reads CASSPREVEPYEQYF. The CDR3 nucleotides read TGTGCCAGCAGCCCGCGAGAGGTAGAGCCATACGAGCAGTACTTC.

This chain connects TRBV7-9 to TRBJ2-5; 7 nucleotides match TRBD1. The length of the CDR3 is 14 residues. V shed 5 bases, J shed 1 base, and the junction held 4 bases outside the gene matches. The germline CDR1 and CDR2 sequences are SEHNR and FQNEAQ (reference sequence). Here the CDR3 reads CASSPGTVQETQYF. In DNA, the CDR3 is TGTGCCAGCAGCCCCGGGACAGTCCAAGAGACCCAGTACTTC.

The CDR3 DNA reads as TGTGCCAGCAGCTACGGCAGGGGGTTCGACTATGGCTACACCTTC. Protein: CASSYGRGFDYGYTF. The rearrangement joins TRBV7-2 to TRBJ1-2, with 7 positions matching TRBD1. This CDR3 is 15 amino acids long. CDR1 is SGHTA, CDR2 FQGNSA, per germline. V shed 4 bases and J 3 bases; nucleotides not matched to a gene: 8.

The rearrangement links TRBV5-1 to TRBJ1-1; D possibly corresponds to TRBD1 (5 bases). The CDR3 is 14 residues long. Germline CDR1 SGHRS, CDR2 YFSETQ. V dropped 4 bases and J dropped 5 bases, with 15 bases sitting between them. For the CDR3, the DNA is TGCGCCAGCAGCCCTTGGGGAGGGGAAACTGAAGCTTTCTTT. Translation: CASSPWGGETEAFF.

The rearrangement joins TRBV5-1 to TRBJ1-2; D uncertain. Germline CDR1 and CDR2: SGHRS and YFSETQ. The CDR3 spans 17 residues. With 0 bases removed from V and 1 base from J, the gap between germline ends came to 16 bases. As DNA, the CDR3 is TGCGCCAGCAGCTTGGAAAGAGCGCGCGGATTTAACTATGGCTACACCTTC. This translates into CASSLERARGFNYGYTF.

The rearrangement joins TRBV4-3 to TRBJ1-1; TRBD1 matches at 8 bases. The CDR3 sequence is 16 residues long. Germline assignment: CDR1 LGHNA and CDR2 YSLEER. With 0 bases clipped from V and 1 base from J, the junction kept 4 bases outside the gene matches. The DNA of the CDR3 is TGCGCCAGCAGCCAAGATCCCGGACAGGGGAACACTGAAGCTTTCTTT. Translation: CASSQDPGQGNTEAFF.

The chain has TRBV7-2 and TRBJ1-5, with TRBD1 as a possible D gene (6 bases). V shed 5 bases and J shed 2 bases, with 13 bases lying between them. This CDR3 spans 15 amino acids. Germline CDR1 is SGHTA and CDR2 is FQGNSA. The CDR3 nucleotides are TGTGCCAGCAGCCAACAGGGAGAGGGCAATCAGCCCCAGCATTTT. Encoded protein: CASSQQGEGNQPQHF. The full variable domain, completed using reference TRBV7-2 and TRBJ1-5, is GAGVSQSPSNKVTEKGKDVELRCDPISGHTALYWYRQSLGQGLEFLIYFQGNSAPDKSGLPSDRFSAERTGGSVSTLTIQRTQQEDSAVYLCASSQQGEGNQPQHFGDGTRLSIL.

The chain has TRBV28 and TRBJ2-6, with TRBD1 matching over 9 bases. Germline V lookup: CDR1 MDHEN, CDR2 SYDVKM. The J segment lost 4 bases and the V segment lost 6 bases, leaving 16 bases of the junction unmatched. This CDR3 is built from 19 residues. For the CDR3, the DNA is TGTGCCAGCAGCCCCCGCCGGGACAGGGAACTGTCGGGGGCCAACGTCCTGACTTTC. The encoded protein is CASSPRRDRELSGANVLTF.

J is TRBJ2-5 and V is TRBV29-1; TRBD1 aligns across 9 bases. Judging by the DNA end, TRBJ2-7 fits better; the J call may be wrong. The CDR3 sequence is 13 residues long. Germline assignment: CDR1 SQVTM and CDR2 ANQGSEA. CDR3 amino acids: CSVEDGQGYEQYF. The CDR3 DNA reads TGCAGCGTTGAAGACGGACAGGGGTACGAGCAGTACTTC.

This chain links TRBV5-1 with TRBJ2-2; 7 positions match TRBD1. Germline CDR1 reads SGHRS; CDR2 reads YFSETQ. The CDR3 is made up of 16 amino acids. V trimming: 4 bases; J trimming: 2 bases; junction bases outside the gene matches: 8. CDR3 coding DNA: TGCGCCAGCAGCCAGGTGGGACAGAGAAACACCGGGGAGCTGTTTTTT. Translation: CASSQVGQRNTGELFF.

CDR3 protein: CASSYLAGGPRELFF. CDR3 nucleotide sequence: TGTGCCAGCAGCTACTTAGCGGGAGGGCCCCGGGAGCTGTTTTTT. The V and J genes are TRBV7-9 and TRBJ2-2; TRBD2 agrees at 11 bases. V lost 4 bases and J lost 9; bases outside the gene matches: 7. Looked up from germline, CDR1 is SEHNR and CDR2 is FQNEAQ (reference sequence). This CDR3 is 15 amino acids long.

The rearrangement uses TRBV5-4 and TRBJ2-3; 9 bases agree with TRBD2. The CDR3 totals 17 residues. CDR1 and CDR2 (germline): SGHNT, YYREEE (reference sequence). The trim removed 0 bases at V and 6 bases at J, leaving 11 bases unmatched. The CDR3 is CASSLAGISGRTDTQYF. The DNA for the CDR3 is TGTGCCAGCAGCTTGGCTGGTATCAGCGGGAGGACGGATACGCAGTATTTT.

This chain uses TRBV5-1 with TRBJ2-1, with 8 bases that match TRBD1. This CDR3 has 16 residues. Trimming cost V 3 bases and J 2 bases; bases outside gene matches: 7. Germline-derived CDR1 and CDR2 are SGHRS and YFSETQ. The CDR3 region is CASSSPGQEAYNEQFF. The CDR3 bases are TGCGCCAGCAGCTCGCCGGGACAGGAGGCCTACAATGAGCAGTTCTTC.

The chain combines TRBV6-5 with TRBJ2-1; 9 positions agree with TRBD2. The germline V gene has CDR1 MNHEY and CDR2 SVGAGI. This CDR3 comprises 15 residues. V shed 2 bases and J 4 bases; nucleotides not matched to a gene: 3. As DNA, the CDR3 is TGTGCCAGCAGTTACGGGCGGGGGGGATACAATGAGCAGTTCTTC. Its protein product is CASSYGRGGYNEQFF.

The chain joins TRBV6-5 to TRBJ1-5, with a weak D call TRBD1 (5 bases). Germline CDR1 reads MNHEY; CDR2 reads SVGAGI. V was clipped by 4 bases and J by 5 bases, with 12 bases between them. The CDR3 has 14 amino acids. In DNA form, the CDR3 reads TGTGCCAGCAGTTTGGCGACGGGGGATCAGCCCCAGCATTTT. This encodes CASSLATGDQPQHF.